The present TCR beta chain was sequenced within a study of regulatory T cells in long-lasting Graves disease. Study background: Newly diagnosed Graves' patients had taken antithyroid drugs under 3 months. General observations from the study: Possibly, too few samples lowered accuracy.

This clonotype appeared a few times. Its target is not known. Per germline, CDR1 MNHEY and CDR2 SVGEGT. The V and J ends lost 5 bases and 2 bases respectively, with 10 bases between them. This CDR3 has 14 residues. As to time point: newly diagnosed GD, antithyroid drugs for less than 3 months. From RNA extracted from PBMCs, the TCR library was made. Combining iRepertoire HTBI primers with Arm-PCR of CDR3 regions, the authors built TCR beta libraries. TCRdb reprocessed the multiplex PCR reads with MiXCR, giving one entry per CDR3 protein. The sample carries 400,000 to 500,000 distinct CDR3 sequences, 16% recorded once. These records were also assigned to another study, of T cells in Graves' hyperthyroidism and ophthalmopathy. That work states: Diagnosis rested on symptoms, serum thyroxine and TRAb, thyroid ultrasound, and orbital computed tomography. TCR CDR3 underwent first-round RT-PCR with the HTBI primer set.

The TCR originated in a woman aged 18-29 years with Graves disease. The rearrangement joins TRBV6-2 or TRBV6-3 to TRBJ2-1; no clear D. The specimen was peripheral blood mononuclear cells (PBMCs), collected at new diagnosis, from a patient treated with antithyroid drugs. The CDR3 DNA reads TGTGCCAGCAGTCCAGTAGGTACCTACAATGAGCAGTTCTTC. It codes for CASSPVGTYNEQFF.